Included here is one T cell receptor beta chain sequence, with context. Its target is not known. This sample was taken from a study of cytomegalovirus exposure and HLA in healthy donors. Findings and limits, study-wide: It is likely that the observed cluster of highly shared sequence variants was a sequencing artifact. Some public TCRs appeared in many individuals, while most sequences were rare. Researchers reported in a later analysis that a missense DCLRE1C variant was tied to TCR beta V- and J-gene trimming. Reportedly, HLA-A and HLA-B alleles of most subjects were accurately predicted from TCR beta.

PCR used 60 Vbeta primers and 13 Jbeta primers. TCRdb's copy holds only in-frame clones and misses some; the assay was immunoSEQ multiplex PCR. This sample has about 85,000 clones; 80% occur once, and the top ten carry roughly 25%. This CDR3 comprises 19 residues. Germline V gene lookup returns CDR1 SGHVS and CDR2 FQNEAQ. The V end was cut by 2 bases, the J end by 1 base, with 23 bases between. The sequence came from a woman aged 50 to 60 in good health and CMV-seropositive. The chain combines TRBV7-8 with TRBJ1-1; D is perhaps TRBD1 (6 bases). The material sequenced was PBMCs. The CDR3 region is CASSLLWPLQGVENTEAFF. CDR3 nucleotides: TGTGCCAGCAGCTTATTATGGCCGCTACAGGGTGTGGAGAACACTGAAGCTTTCTTT. Combining the CDR3 with reference TRBV7-8 and TRBJ1-1 gives the whole variable domain GAGVSQSPRYKVAKRGQDVALRCDPISGHVSLFWYQQALGQGPEFLTYFQNEAQLDKSGLPSDRFFAERPEGSVSTLKIQRTQQEDSAVYLCASSLLWPLQGVENTEAFFGQGTRLTVV.